The 30 T cell receptor beta chains in this list originate from one sample, sequenced in a study of technical replicates of blood from a few donors. TCRdb's table, derived via immunoSEQ multiplex PCR, lists solely in-frame clones and lacks some. In the table there are 10,000 to 15,000 clones, 95% of which are singletons. Sequencing was performed on PBMCs. The origin of the receptors is a human donor in good health.

The chain recombines TRBV18 with TRBJ2-7; 16 positions match TRBD2. Germline V gene sequence: CDR1 KGHSH, CDR2 LQKENI. The CDR3 consists of 18 residues. With 4 bases clipped from V and 4 bases from J, the junction kept 10 bases outside the gene matches. CDR3 amino acids: CASSQGTSGRAVSYEQYF. CDR3 bases: TGTGCCAGCTCACAAGGGACTAGCGGGAGGGCCGTATCGTACGAGCAGTACTTC.

V usage is TRBV9 and J usage is TRBJ2-1, with 10 bases identical to TRBD2. This CDR3 contains 18 residues. The germline gives CDR1 SGDLS, CDR2 YYNGEE. J was trimmed by 0 bases and V by 4 bases; bases with no gene match: 10. CDR3 sequence reads: CASSTSRLAGVSYNEQFF. The CDR3 DNA reads TGTGCCAGCAGCACCAGTCGGCTAGCGGGAGTCTCCTACAATGAGCAGTTCTTC.

This chain uses TRBV6-5 with TRBJ2-7; possibly TRBD1 for D (6 bases). There are 16 residues in the CDR3. Germline CDR1 is MNHEY and CDR2 is SVGAGI. V lost 0 bases and J lost 3, with 15 bases in between. The DNA of the CDR3 is TGTGCCAGCAGTTACTCGATAACGGGACACCTCTACGAGCAGTACTTC. Translating gives CASSYSITGHLYEQYF.

In DNA form, the CDR3 reads TGTGCCAGCAGCTTAGCGACAATGTATGGCTACACCTTC. Residues: CASSLATMYGYTF. The chain has TRBV7-9 and TRBJ1-2, with D unresolved. The CDR3 loop spans 13 amino acids. Germline V gene lookup returns CDR1 SEHNR and CDR2 FQNEAQ (reference sequence). V lost 0 bases to trimming and J lost 5 bases, with 7 bases between them. The full variable domain, its missing parts supplied by reference TRBV7-9 and TRBJ1-2, is DTGVSQNPRHKITKRGQNVTFRCDPISEHNRLYWYRQTLGQGPEFLTYFQNEAQLEKSRLLSDRFSAERPKGSFSTLEIQRTEQGDSAMYLCASSLATMYGYTFGSGTRLTVV.

The genes are TRBV7-9 and TRBJ2-2, with TRBD2 matching 9 bases. The V segment lost 5 bases and the J segment 5 bases; nucleotides outside the gene matches: 6. The CDR3 extends over 15 amino acids. Germline V gene data show CDR1 as SEHNR and CDR2 as FQNEAQ (reference sequence). The CDR3 nucleotides are TGTGCCAGCAGCCTCCACGGACTAGCGACCGGGGAGCTGTTTTTT. This codes for CASSLHGLATGELFF.

The chain has TRBV7-3 and TRBJ1-1; D is unresolved. This CDR3 has 16 residues. Looked up from germline, CDR1 is SGHTA and CDR2 is FQGTGA. V lost 1 base to trimming and J lost 1 base, with 13 bases between them. The CDR3 bases are TGTGCCAGCAGCTTAAACAAGGCAGGTCCGAACACTGAAGCTTTCTTT. It yields the protein CASSLNKAGPNTEAFF.

This chain connects TRBV2 to TRBJ2-2; maybe TRBD1 (5 bases). V was cut by 0 bases and J by 0 bases, with 5 bases left in between. The CDR3 is 15 amino acids. Germline assignment: CDR1 SNHLY and CDR2 FYNNEI. CDR3 region: CASSEARANTGELFF. As DNA, the CDR3 is TGTGCCAGCAGTGAAGCCAGGGCGAACACCGGGGAGCTGTTTTTT.

Here the CDR3 reads CASSPRDRTYEQYF. CDR3 DNA: TGTGCCAGCAGCCCAAGGGACAGGACCTACGAGCAGTACTTC. The genes are TRBV6-1 and TRBJ2-7; 8 bases fit TRBD1. The junction had 6 bases not matched to a gene; V was cut back by 6 bases and J by 2 bases. This CDR3 has 14 residues. Germline CDR1 MNHNS, CDR2 SASEGT.

This clone occurred once. The genes are TRBV4-2 and TRBJ2-1; TRBD1 might be the D (6 bases). CDR3 length: 15 residues. V lost 2 bases and J lost 0, with 8 bases in between. Germline CDR1 reads LGHNA; CDR2 reads YNFKEQ. The CDR3 coding sequence is TGTGCCAGCAGCCAAACAGGGAGCTCCTACAATGAGCAGTTCTTC. Its protein product is CASSQTGSSYNEQFF.

The chain links TRBV7-8 to TRBJ2-7, with 9 bases matching TRBD2. Per germline, CDR1 SGHVS and CDR2 FQNEAQ. CDR3 length: 15 residues. The J segment lost 6 bases and the V segment lost 6 bases, leaving 12 bases of the junction unmatched. CDR3 protein: CASSSLAGKPLEQYF. CDR3 sequence (DNA): TGTGCCAGCAGTTCCCTAGCGGGGAAGCCCCTCGAGCAGTACTTC.

The rearrangement links TRBV6-1 to TRBJ2-7, with D possibly TRBD1 on 5 matching bases. Germline V CDR1 and CDR2: MNHNS, SASEGT. The CDR3 length is 16 residues. V was clipped by 2 bases and J by 2 bases, with 16 bases between them. The CDR3 is CASSEYAAGATYEQYF. The CDR3 region has the DNA TGTGCCAGCAGTGAATATGCGGCTGGGGCCACCTACGAGCAGTACTTC.

The chain couples TRBV11-2 to TRBJ2-7, with 9 bases matching TRBD1. CDR3 length: 15 residues. V was clipped by 5 bases and J by 6 bases; unmatched bases: 11. CDR1 is SGHAT and CDR2 is FQNNGV in the germline V gene. The CDR3 region is CASSMTGTGSGEQYF. The CDR3 DNA reads as TGTGCCAGCAGCATGACCGGGACAGGGTCTGGCGAGCAGTACTTC.

V is TRBV25-1 and J is TRBJ2-6; 10 nucleotides match TRBD1. Germline loops: CDR1 MGHDK, CDR2 SYGVNS. The V and J ends lost 5 bases and 1 base, in that order; junction bases with no gene match: 8. The length of the CDR3 is 18 residues. The CDR3 nucleotides are TGTGCCAGCAGTCGCGCCGGGACAGGGGTGTCTGGGGCCAACGTCCTGACTTTC. It codes for CASSRAGTGVSGANVLTF.

The chain is built from TRBV9 and TRBJ2-6; D may be TRBD1 (5 bases). The CDR3 has 16 residues. Trimming took 2 bases from V and 0 from J, leaving 9 bases between them. Germline CDR1 SGDLS, CDR2 YYNGEE. As DNA, the CDR3 is TGTGCCAGCAGCGTGACAGCAGGCTCTGGGGCCAACGTCCTGACTTTC. This gives the protein CASSVTAGSGANVLTF.

The rearrangement uses TRBV7-9 and TRBJ2-7; maybe TRBD2 (6 bases). Per germline, CDR1 SEHNR and CDR2 FQNEAQ (reference sequence). This CDR3 is 14 amino acids long. Trimming left V 2 bases short and J 2 bases short, with 10 bases between. CDR3 sequence: CASSLLSGPYEQYF. CDR3 nucleotide sequence: TGTGCCAGCAGCTTACTTAGCGGACCCTACGAGCAGTACTTC.

The V and J genes are TRBV7-8 and TRBJ2-6, with 10 bases lining up with TRBD1. Per the germline V gene, CDR1 is SGHVS and CDR2 is FQNEAQ. V lost 3 bases to trimming and J lost 1 base; unmatched junction nucleotides: 6. CDR3 size: 18 residues. CDR3 in DNA: TGTGCCAGCAGCTTCGTGGACAGGGGGGTGTCTGGGGCCAACGTCCTGACTTTC. Its translation is CASSFVDRGVSGANVLTF. Drawing the rest from reference TRBV7-8 and TRBJ2-6, the complete variable domain is GAGVSQSPRYKVAKRGQDVALRCDPISGHVSLFWYQQALGQGPEFLTYFQNEAQLDKSGLPSDRFFAERPEGSVSTLKIQRTQQEDSAVYLCASSFVDRGVSGANVLTFGAGSRLTVL.

V and J are TRBV29-1 and TRBJ2-1; maybe TRBD2 (6 bases). V gave up 0 bases and J gave up 7 bases, with 19 bases separating them. Germline V CDR1 and CDR2: SQVTM, ANQGSEA. This CDR3 is 16 amino acids long. DNA for the CDR3: TGCAGCGTTGAAGATTCCGGTAACATCGGGGGTAATGAGCAGTTCTTC. Protein: CSVEDSGNIGGNEQFF.

This chain connects TRBV5-6 to TRBJ1-2, with D perhaps matching TRBD1 (5 bases). V dropped 3 bases and J dropped 5 bases, with 11 bases sitting between them. Germline V gives CDR1 SGHDT, CDR2 YYEEEE. The CDR3 covers 13 residues. The CDR3 protein is CASSSQGGYGYTF. CDR3 DNA: TGTGCCAGCAGCTCCCAGGGAGGGTATGGCTACACCTTC.

The chain employs TRBV10-3 and TRBJ2-5, with TRBD2 identical over 7 bases. With V trimmed by 0 bases and J by 5 bases, 6 bases remained unmatched. This CDR3 contains 15 residues. Germline V gene data show CDR1 as ENHRY and CDR2 as SYGVKD. In nucleotides, the CDR3 is TGTGCCATCAGTGAGTCGAACCAAGCGGGGGAGACCCAGTACTTC. Protein: CAISESNQAGETQYF.

V usage is TRBV29-1 and J usage is TRBJ2-3, with 7 bases matching TRBD1. CDR1 SQVTM and CDR2 ANQGSEA come from the germline V gene. This CDR3 has 15 residues. Trimming removed 6 bases from V and 3 bases from J; junction bases left unmatched: 12. CDR3 loop: CSVDRAGFTTDTQYF. CDR3 DNA sequence: TGCAGCGTCGACAGGGCAGGGTTTACAACAGATACGCAGTATTTT.

The chain uses TRBV6-7 and TRBJ2-4; D possibly corresponds to TRBD1 (5 bases). TRBV6-7 belongs to the ORF category, with a function that is uncertain. The CDR3 is made up of 16 amino acids. Trimming cost V 6 bases and J 0 bases, with 15 bases left between them. CDR3 residues: CASRHRQSLAKNIQYF. The CDR3 nucleotides are TGTGCCAGCAGACACCGACAGTCCCTAGCCAAAAACATTCAGTACTTC.

The J gene is TRBJ2-7, the V gene TRBV6-5; 8 nucleotides line up with TRBD1. V lost 5 bases and J lost 5; bases outside the gene matches: 8. This CDR3 has 14 amino acids. Germline V gene lookup returns CDR1 MNHEY and CDR2 SVGAGI. The DNA for the CDR3 is TGTGCCAGCAGTGATGGACAGGGTACCCACGAGCAGTACTTC. It is translated as CASSDGQGTHEQYF.

The CDR3 nucleotides read TGCGCCAGCATAATTAGGGACAGAAATCAGCCCCAGCATTTT. Protein product: CASIIRDRNQPQHF. The rearrangement uses TRBV10-2 and TRBJ1-5; 7 bases are a match to TRBD1. CDR1 and CDR2 (germline): WSHSY, SAAADI. The CDR3 consists of 14 residues. J gave up 4 bases and V 7 bases, and 7 bases lay outside the gene matches.

The chain employs TRBV19 and TRBJ2-5, with D possibly TRBD1 on 7 matching bases. V shed 6 bases and J shed 1 base, with 18 bases lying between them. The CDR3 loop spans 16 amino acids. Looked up from germline, CDR1 is LNHDA and CDR2 is SQIVND (reference sequence). This CDR3 is CASSPGGKGAQETQYF. DNA for the CDR3: TGTGCCAGTAGCCCCGGGGGTAAGGGGGCCCAAGAGACCCAGTACTTC.

The rearrangement uses TRBV30 and TRBJ1-2; D ambiguous. In germline, CDR1 is GTSNPN, CDR2 SVGIG (reference sequence). Trimming removed 2 bases at V and 5 bases at J, with 6 bases between. The CDR3 runs 11 residues. CDR3 sequence reads: CAWSQAYGYTF. The CDR3, as DNA: TGTGCCTGGAGTCAGGCGTATGGCTACACCTTC.

This chain uses TRBV10-2 with TRBJ2-1; D call uncertain. Trimming took 0 bases from V and 9 from J, leaving 12 bases between them. Germline CDR1 WSHSY, CDR2 SAAADI. There are 14 residues in the CDR3. The CDR3 DNA reads as TGCGCCAGCAGTGAGTCAGGTAGAGGCGCTGAGCAGTTCTTC. Its protein is CASSESGRGAEQFF.

CDR3 nucleotides: TGCAGCGCCACAGGGGGCTCCTACAATGAGCAGTTCTTC. Translation gives CSATGGSYNEQFF. The V call is TRBV29-1, the J call TRBJ2-1, with TRBD1 identical over 8 bases. Germline V gives CDR1 SQVTM, CDR2 ANQGSEA. The CDR3 is 13 amino acids. Germline trimming cut 7 bases from V and 0 bases from J; bases unmatched to any gene: 2.

This clone occurred once. The gene calls are TRBV5-1 and TRBJ2-2; a possible D gene is TRBD2 (7 bases). CDR1 is SGHRS, CDR2 YFSETQ, per germline. The CDR3 spans 15 residues. V was cut by 4 bases and J by 3 bases, with 13 bases left in between. The CDR3 nucleotides are TGCGCCAGCAGCCAAGGGGGGGCGTACACCGGGGAGCTGTTTTTT. Its protein product is CASSQGGAYTGELFF. Full variable domain (remainder filled in from reference TRBV5-1 and TRBJ2-2): KAGVTQTPRYLIKTRGQQVTLSCSPISGHRSVSWYQQTPGQGLQFLFEYFSETQRNKGNFPGRFSGRQFSNSRSEMNVSTLELGDSALYLCASSQGGAYTGELFFGEGSRLTVL.

CDR3 region: CASSYSYRVGYEQYF. For the CDR3, the DNA is TGTGCCAGCAGTTACTCGTACAGGGTCGGCTACGAGCAGTACTTC. The chain combines TRBV6-5 with TRBJ2-7, with D maybe TRBD1 (6 bases). The CDR3 extends over 15 amino acids. Trimming took 0 bases from V and 3 from J, leaving 12 bases between them. Germline V lookup: CDR1 MNHEY, CDR2 SVGAGI.

The rearrangement uses TRBV10-3 and TRBJ2-1; D is unresolved. CDR1 ENHRY and CDR2 SYGVKD come from the germline V gene. The V end lost 0 bases, the J end lost 9 bases, and 12 bases lay between the germline ends. This CDR3 has 14 amino acids. The CDR3 loop is CAISESASVREQFF. CDR3 sequence (DNA): TGTGCCATCAGTGAGTCGGCCTCCGTTCGTGAGCAGTTCTTC.